Detailed here is one T cell receptor beta chain. Its antigen has not been determined. No quality values exist for individual bases; no much larger clone is one base distant. This entry comes from a study of cytomegalovirus exposure and HLA in healthy donors (dated by TCRdb to the late 2010s). Context from the whole study: An earlier analysis of roughly 500 of the donors reported roughly 300 Gb of sequence data and 117 million unique TCR beta sequences obtained from approximately 180 million T cells. Approximately 300 gigabases of sequencing data and 75 million to 85 million unique TCR sequences made up an early release that covered fewer than 650 HLA-typed donors. Of the roughly 390 genotyped donors, around 81% fell in the genetic ancestry cluster associated with self-reported Caucasian donors. The study was designed to test whether signatures of past pathogen exposure could be identified by cataloging public T cell receptors. The T cell repertoires of 670 or so subjects were profiled by immunosequencing and related to cytomegalovirus serostatus. Besides the first cohort of under 700 subjects, a separate validation cohort made up of 120 different subjects was used. High-throughput TCR immunosequencing, statistical association of individual TCRs with disease status, and machine learning were combined to predict cytomegalovirus infection status. A later analysis re-analyzed previously published TCR beta repertoires from 666 donors and added high-resolution HLA genotyping to study TCR occurrence patterns. In the later analysis, no new phenotypic data were used to find candidate immune exposures; instead, reliance was placed on TCR beta sequences and their occurrence across donors. In an earlier analysis of about 590 of the donors, high-throughput TCR beta sequencing was used to judge whether each TCR beta V gene segment behaved as functional or pseudogenic. Donor age, sex, ethnicity and CMV serostatus were collected together with the repertoire data. In a later genetic analysis, genome-wide SNP genotypes for about 60% of the 666 donors were used, and that subset was treated as a discovery cohort. Every discovery cohort repertoire had been produced on one sequencing platform. Class I and class II HLA loci were covered by the typing at four-digit resolution. The number of typed donors differed by locus: 629-630 for A, B, C, DRB1 and DQB1; approximately 540 for DQA1; 600 to 610 for DPA1; and about 450 for DPB1. About 5 DR-DQ haplotypes were handled as single units for association and clustering, since linkage in the cohort was strong. Among about 410 genotyped donors of the cohort, an average of around 250,000 unique TCR beta nucleotide sequences was sequenced per donor, of which 15% to 20% were non-productive.

V loses 8 bases of germline sequence and J loses 6 bases, and the interval between the two ends is 17 bases. The germline V gene (reference sequence) yields GTSNPN for CDR1 and SVGIG for CDR2. Its CDR3 holds 13 amino acids, cysteine through phenylalanine. This entry keeps only the CDR3 DNA: 39 bases, framed from base 1. Results and caveats for the whole study, not just this receptor: This cohort had only TCR beta chains sequenced, and the lack of alpha or paired-chain data limited which features could be detected. Roughly uniform sequencing depth across donors was assumed in presence/absence analyses, although this assumption may not hold. Cytomegalovirus status was reported to be diagnosed by the classifier with high specificity and sensitivity in both the original and validation cohorts. A later analysis associated about 18,000 TCR beta sequences with specific HLA alleles at a false discovery rate of 0.05. A cluster of highly shared sequence variants was judged likely to be a technical artifact of the sequencing pipeline. Compared with the roughly 670-donor mean, donors in an Asian-associated ancestry cluster had fewer N-insertions in productive TCRs, according to a later genetic analysis. In a later analysis, the rate of TCR association differed among HLA loci, with DRB1 alleles having the most associated TCRs and HLA-C alleles having the fewest. It was suggested by the authors that the approach could potentially be generalized to other disease states and immunological phenotypes. Across donors, most TCR sequences were observed very rarely, whereas some public TCRs were present in many individuals. Several of the top co-occurrence clusters appeared to be linked to parvovirus B19, influenza, CMV and Epstein-Barr virus, according to a later analysis. In a later analysis, HLA-associated TCR beta chains showed more clonal expansion and lower generation probabilities than non-associated chains that were equally common. When HLA alleles, especially DR and DQ, strongly co-occurred, TCR associations were difficult to assign to individual alleles. Because the 87-base-pair reads could not distinguish some IMGT-functional V segments, including TRBV6-2 and TRBV6-3, those segments were excluded. Fewer than 20 rarely observed V segments, including chromosome 9 orphons, were excluded from the earlier analysis of several hundred of the donors because counts were too low. In a later genetic analysis, a missense DCLRE1C variant was associated with V-gene and J-gene trimming of TCR beta chains, and the association was replicated in an independent cohort. A total of 150 to 200 TCR beta chains were listed by the study as associated with cytomegalovirus. A further reported finding was that TCR beta sequences accurately predicted the HLA-A and HLA-B alleles for most subjects in the first cohort. Because some donors lacked HLA typing at each locus, the association tests relied only on the typed subset. Correlated functional status among segregating V segments might be attributable to linkage disequilibrium, but an unknown experimental factor could not be ruled out. A few of the identified cytomegalovirus-associated TCR beta chains were confirmed in vitro to be specific for cytomegalovirus antigens. In an earlier analysis of approximately 590 of the donors, most TCR beta V segments appeared in productive rearrangements about 87% or about 30% of the time, broadly matching IMGT annotations. Most CMV-associated TCR beta chains appeared to be HLA-restricted in a later analysis, and the HLA associations seemed to be driven largely by CMV exposure. Immune exposure information for the cohort was limited to CMV serostatus.

The cohort was made up of approximately 670 healthy bone marrow donors. At the time of sampling, all cohort members were nominally healthy, though unrecorded immune exposures were likely present. The donor was CMV seronegative and belonged to the group of 352 seronegative cohort members. Every donor gave a peripheral blood sample, and the peripheral blood mononuclear cells from that sample were used for TCR beta sequencing. The Qiagen DNeasy Blood Extraction Kit was used to extract genomic DNA from the blood cell samples. Libraries were made using the immunoSEQ multiplex PCR assay. A mixture of 60 forward primers for TCR Vbeta segments and 13 reverse primers for TCR Jbeta segments was used in the multiplex PCR. The CDR3 region of rearranged TCR beta genes was amplified from genomic DNA with a multiplex PCR assay. The Illumina HiSeq System was used to sequence the amplified TCR beta libraries as 87-base-pair reads. The source study handled its data this way. A later analysis counted about 80 million unique TCR beta chains across the 550 to 800 repertoires, and 9 million to 14 million of these chains were shared by at least two donors. Raw reads were error-corrected and collapsed into unique sequences with a nearest-neighbor algorithm that merged closely related sequences to remove PCR and sequencing errors. V, D and J gene segments were assigned by aligning CDR3 sequences to IMGT reference sequences. For a sequence to be retained, at least a six-nucleotide match to both a V gene segment and a J gene segment was required. Rearrangements were called productive when the CDR3 lacked stop codons and stayed in frame with V and J; all others were non-productive. Following IMGT convention, CDR3 was defined as the stretch from the second conserved V-encoded cysteine up to the conserved J-encoded phenylalanine. Sequences without an unambiguous match to a single V gene segment were excluded from the earlier analysis of about 600 of the donors. In an earlier analysis of 587 of the donors, a V segment was called functional when productive rearrangements were above 56.7%, and segregating when the standard deviation between donors exceeded 5%. To diagnose cytomegalovirus status from the catalog of TCR beta chain sequences, a statistical classification framework was built. A later analysis assigned V and J genes by comparing TCR nucleotide sequences with IMGT/GENE-DB human TR gene sequences. In a later analysis, CDR3 sequences and most-parsimonious VDJ recombination scenarios were assigned using the TCRdist pipeline. A later analysis defined each TCR beta chain by its CDR3 amino acid sequence plus V-gene family, and excluded reads lacking a unique V-gene family. A later analysis removed 550 to 700 highly shared, low-generation-probability nucleotide sequences to deal with suspected cross-contamination and a sequencing artifact. For each public chain, a later analysis derived a clonal expansion index from normalized ranks of inferred template counts within each repertoire. In a later analysis, generation probabilities were computed with a VDJ recombination model fitted to out-of-frame rearrangements, and the resulting probabilities were checked against IGoR. Hypergeometric tests were used in a later analysis to score TCR-TCR, TCR-HLA and TCR-CMV co-occurrence, with a repertoire-size bias correction applied to the TCR pairs. False discovery rates were estimated in a later analysis by permuting HLA or CMV assignments 20 times. In a later analysis, co-occurring TCRs were grouped using DBSCAN, with TCRdist sequence similarity added in when clustering inside HLA-allele-positive subsets. Repertoires with fewer than 30,000 or more than 120,000 public chains, plus five repertoires with anomalous nucleotide sharing, were excluded from co-occurrence clustering. Drawn from immuneACCESS, this table holds only the in-frame rearrangements with V and J called that TCRdb kept. Clones are partly lost; checked studies trace under half to an unresolved V gene and leave the rest unexplained. V, J and clone size were drawn from that table, and D and trimming were deduced from the DNA. Present in this sample are more than 85,000 clones, nearly 80% of which were seen just once. The biggest ten clones account for 1.3% of the sample.

The chain employs TRBV30 and TRBJ1-5, with a tentative D gene TRBD1 over 6 matching bases. The sample taken for sequencing was PBMCs. The TCR was taken from a man aged 25-45 years in good health and CMV-seronegative. The CDR3 amino acid sequence is: CAISRGAGQPQHF. The DNA sequence reads TGTGCCATCTCCCGGGGGGCGGGTCAGCCCCAGCATTTT.